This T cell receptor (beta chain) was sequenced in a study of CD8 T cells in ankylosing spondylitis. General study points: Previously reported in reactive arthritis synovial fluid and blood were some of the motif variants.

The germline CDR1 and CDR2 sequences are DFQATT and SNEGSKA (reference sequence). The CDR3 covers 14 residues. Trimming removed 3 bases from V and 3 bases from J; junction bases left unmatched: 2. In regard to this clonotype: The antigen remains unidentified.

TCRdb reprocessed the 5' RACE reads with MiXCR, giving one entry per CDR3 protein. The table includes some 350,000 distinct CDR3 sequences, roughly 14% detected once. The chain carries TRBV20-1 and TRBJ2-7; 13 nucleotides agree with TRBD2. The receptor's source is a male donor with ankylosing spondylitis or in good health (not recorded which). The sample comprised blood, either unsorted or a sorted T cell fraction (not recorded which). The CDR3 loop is CSASRTSGGYEQYF. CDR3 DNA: TGCAGTGCTAGCCGGACTAGCGGGGGCTACGAGCAGTACTTC.